The clone carrying this TCR beta chain appeared many times. As yet, its antigen is unknown. An end of the junction does not agree with germline; a read error may underlie this. These data come from a study of prognosis after radiotherapy for stage I lung cancer. Turning to the study itself: The roughly 12 male and roughly 6 female patients were aged roughly 53 to 95, median approximately 73 years. Study-level results: Unique TCR clone counts dropped after stereotactic body radiation therapy, from a median of roughly 10,000 to 7,000.

With two-round multiplex PCR, TCR beta CDR3 sequences were amplified from genomic DNA. During first-round PCR, primers specific to each TRBV and TRBJ gene were used. TCRdb called the multiplex PCR reads again in MiXCR, with one record for every CDR3 protein. The profile shows roughly 38,000 distinct CDR3 sequences, roughly 24% of them singletons. The source material was PBMCs, sampled before or after stereotactic body radiation therapy (not recorded which). The receptor's source is a donor over 45 with non-small cell lung cancer.

The CDR3 nucleotides are TGTGCCGGCAGGTTGGCACAGAACACCGGGGAGCTGTTTTTT. It codes for CAGRLAQNTGELFF. The chain uses TRBV27 and TRBJ2-2; D unresolved. CDR3 length: 14 amino acids. CDR1 is MNHEY, CDR2 SMNVEV, per germline (reference sequence).